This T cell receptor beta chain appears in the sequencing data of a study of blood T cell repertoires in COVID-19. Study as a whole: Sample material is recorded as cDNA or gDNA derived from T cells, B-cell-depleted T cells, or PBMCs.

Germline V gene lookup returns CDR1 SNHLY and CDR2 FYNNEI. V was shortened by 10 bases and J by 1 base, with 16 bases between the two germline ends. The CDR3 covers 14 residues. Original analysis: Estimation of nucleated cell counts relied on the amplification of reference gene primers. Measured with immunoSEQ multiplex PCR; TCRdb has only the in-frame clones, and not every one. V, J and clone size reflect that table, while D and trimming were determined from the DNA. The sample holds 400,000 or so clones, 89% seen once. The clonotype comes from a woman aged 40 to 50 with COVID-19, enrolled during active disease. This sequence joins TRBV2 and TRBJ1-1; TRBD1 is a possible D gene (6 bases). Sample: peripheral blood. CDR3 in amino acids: CATSSGGRNTEAFF. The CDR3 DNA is TGTGCCACCTCTTCTGGGGGCCGGAACACTGAAGCTTTCTTT.